The rows below give T cell receptor beta chains drawn from one sample of a study of T cells in Graves' hyperthyroidism and ophthalmopathy. TCRdb reprocessed the multiplex PCR reads via MiXCR and lists one record per CDR3 protein. Found here are a few hundred thousand distinct CDR3 sequences, around 15% of them singletons; the top ten hold about 37%. The sequenced sample was blood. Receptors originate from a woman between 40 and 50 years old with Graves' ophthalmopathy. The CDR3 runs from the conserved cysteine through the conserved F or W. Each record gives: V gene, D gene, clone size, J gene, CDR3 protein, CDR3 DNA. D genes are given only for firm matches. Only part of the rows carry a size: once, few, many, or a class if the clone is expanded.

v_gene: TRBV5-4; d_gene: .; abundance: .; j_gene: TRBJ1-6; CDR3aa: CASSLARGGNSPLHF; CDR3nt: TGTGCCAGCAGCTTGGCTCGGGGAGGGAATTCACCCCTCCACTTT
v_gene: TRBV20-1; d_gene: .; abundance: .; j_gene: TRBJ2-7; CDR3aa: CSARDSERPTTQYF; CDR3nt: TGCAGTGCTAGAGATTCGGAGCGGCCTACGACGCAGTACTTC
v_gene: TRBV7-9; d_gene: TRBD1; abundance: .; j_gene: TRBJ1-4; CDR3aa: CASSRDTRTGSGEKLFF; CDR3nt: TGTGCCAGCAGCCGAGATACGAGGACAGGTTCGGGTGAAAAACTGTTTTTT
v_gene: TRBV7-6; d_gene: .; abundance: many; j_gene: TRBJ1-3; CDR3aa: CASKSAPYSGNTIYF; CDR3nt: TGTGCCAGCAAGTCTGCCCCCTACTCTGGAAACACCATATATTTT
v_gene: TRBV5-5; d_gene: TRBD1; abundance: few; j_gene: TRBJ2-3; CDR3aa: CASSLSPGTGEDTQYF; CDR3nt: TGTGCCAGCAGCCTCTCCCCCGGGACAGGGGAAGATACGCAGTATTTT
v_gene: TRBV2; d_gene: .; abundance: .; j_gene: TRBJ1-6; CDR3aa: CASSEEQGNSPLHF; CDR3nt: TGTGCCAGCAGTGAAGAACAGGGAAATTCACCCCTCCACTTT
v_gene: TRBV20-1; d_gene: .; abundance: few; j_gene: TRBJ2-5; CDR3aa: CSARGEREYQETQYF; CDR3nt: TGCAGTGCCCGGGGCGAGCGAGAGTACCAAGAGACCCAGTACTTC
v_gene: TRBV5-8; d_gene: TRBD1; abundance: many; j_gene: TRBJ1-5; CDR3aa: CASSAGTVKNQPQHF; CDR3nt: TGTGCCAGCAGCGCCGGGACAGTGAAGAATCAGCCCCAGCATTTT
v_gene: TRBV20-1; d_gene: .; abundance: many; j_gene: TRBJ2-7; CDR3aa: CSLCSASPGALSRRHEQYF; CDR3nt: TGCAGTCTCTGTTCGGCGAGTCCAGGGGCTTTATCCCGGCGGCACGAGCAGTACTTC
v_gene: TRBV20-1; d_gene: .; abundance: .; j_gene: TRBJ2-7; CDR3aa: CSSGGLSSYEQYF; CDR3nt: TGCAGTTCCGGGGGTCTTTCCTCCTACGAGCAGTACTTC
v_gene: TRBV2; d_gene: .; abundance: many; j_gene: TRBJ2-7; CDR3aa: CASSVVSEQYF; CDR3nt: TGTGCCAGCAGTGTGGTTAGCGAGCAGTACTTC
v_gene: TRBV19; d_gene: TRBD1; abundance: many; j_gene: TRBJ2-3; CDR3aa: CASSDRGGSDTQYF; CDR3nt: TGTGCCAGTAGTGACAGGGGGGGGTCAGATACGCAGTATTTT
v_gene: TRBV29-1; d_gene: .; abundance: .; j_gene: TRBJ2-7; CDR3aa: CSVGITAYEQYF; CDR3nt: TGCAGCGTTGGAATAACAGCCTACGAGCAGTACTTC
v_gene: TRBV3-1; d_gene: .; abundance: few; j_gene: TRBJ2-2; CDR3aa: CASSQPELGSPGELFF; CDR3nt: TGTGCCAGCAGCCAGCCGGAATTAGGGAGTCCCGGGGAGCTGTTTTTT
v_gene: TRBV4-1; d_gene: .; abundance: few; j_gene: TRBJ2-2; CDR3aa: CASSQRGGLETGELFF; CDR3nt: TGCGCCAGCAGCCAGAGGGGCGGGCTTGAGACCGGGGAGCTGTTTTTT
v_gene: TRBV5-5; d_gene: .; abundance: many; j_gene: TRBJ2-5; CDR3aa: CASRKIAGTLETQYF; CDR3nt: TGTGCCAGCAGAAAGATCGCCGGGACACTGGAGACCCAGTACTTC
v_gene: TRBV3-1; d_gene: .; abundance: .; j_gene: TRBJ2-2; CDR3aa: CASSQQGTNTGELFF; CDR3nt: TGTGCCAGCAGCCAACAGGGGACAAACACCGGGGAGCTGTTTTTT
v_gene: TRBV2; d_gene: TRBD1; abundance: many; j_gene: TRBJ2-7; CDR3aa: CASSRVGQGAGEQYF; CDR3nt: TGTGCCAGCAGTCGAGTAGGGCAGGGGGCAGGTGAGCAGTACTTC
v_gene: TRBV5-8; d_gene: .; abundance: .; j_gene: TRBJ1-3; CDR3aa: CASSSRWGASGNTIYF; CDR3nt: TGTGCCAGCAGTTCCCGGTGGGGGGCCTCTGGAAACACCATATATTTT
v_gene: TRBV11-3; d_gene: TRBD1; abundance: .; j_gene: TRBJ2-2; CDR3aa: CASSFEDRRLFF; CDR3nt: TGTGCCAGCAGCTTCGAGGACAGGCGTCTGTTTTTT
v_gene: TRBV27; d_gene: .; abundance: many; j_gene: TRBJ2-7; CDR3aa: CASRIRLNSYEQYF; CDR3nt: TGTGCCAGCAGGATCCGATTGAACTCCTACGAGCAGTACTTC
v_gene: TRBV10-3; d_gene: TRBD2; abundance: many; j_gene: TRBJ2-1; CDR3aa: CAITGEGRNEQFF; CDR3nt: TGTGCCATCACGGGGGAGGGTCGCAATGAGCAGTTCTTC
v_gene: TRBV12-5; d_gene: .; abundance: .; j_gene: TRBJ1-2; CDR3aa: CASGLVGGYTF; CDR3nt: TGTGCTAGTGGTTTGGTAGGGGGCTACACCTTC
v_gene: TRBV20-1; d_gene: .; abundance: few; j_gene: TRBJ2-1; CDR3aa: CSARDYGGAAYNEQFF; CDR3nt: TGCAGTGCTAGAGATTATGGGGGGGCGGCCTACAATGAGCAGTTCTTC
v_gene: TRBV12-3/TRBV12-4; d_gene: .; abundance: many; j_gene: TRBJ1-2; CDR3aa: CASSFGNYGYTF; CDR3nt: TGTGCCAGCAGTTTTGGAAACTATGGCTACACCTTC
v_gene: TRBV2; d_gene: TRBD2; abundance: .; j_gene: TRBJ2-7; CDR3aa: CASSEYLLTSAGEQYF; CDR3nt: TGTGCCAGCAGCGAATACCTATTGACTAGCGCTGGCGAGCAGTACTTC
v_gene: TRBV7-9; d_gene: .; abundance: many; j_gene: TRBJ2-5; CDR3aa: CASSNSPGETQYF; CDR3nt: TGTGCCAGCAGCAATAGTCCGGGAGAGACCCAGTACTTC
v_gene: TRBV12-3/TRBV12-4; d_gene: TRBD1; abundance: many; j_gene: TRBJ2-7; CDR3aa: CASRLTGSNYEQYF; CDR3nt: TGTGCCAGCAGACTGACAGGGAGTAACTACGAGCAGTACTTC
v_gene: TRBV5-1; d_gene: .; abundance: many; j_gene: TRBJ1-4; CDR3aa: CASSFGEKQKLFF; CDR3nt: TGCGCCAGCAGCTTCGGGGAAAAGCAAAAACTGTTTTTT
v_gene: TRBV29-1; d_gene: .; abundance: many; j_gene: TRBJ2-5; CDR3aa: CSVGIGNQETQYF; CDR3nt: TGCAGCGTTGGCATCGGTAACCAAGAGACCCAGTACTTC
v_gene: TRBV7-9; d_gene: .; abundance: many; j_gene: TRBJ2-6; CDR3aa: CASSLMASGANVLTF; CDR3nt: TGTGCCAGCAGCTTAATGGCCTCTGGGGCCAACGTCCTGACTTTC
v_gene: TRBV28; d_gene: .; abundance: many; j_gene: TRBJ2-7; CDR3aa: CASSLWRGSYEQYF; CDR3nt: TGTGCCAGCAGTTTATGGCGGGGCTCCTACGAGCAGTACTTC
v_gene: TRBV11-1; d_gene: .; abundance: .; j_gene: TRBJ2-3; CDR3aa: CASRFMSRDADTQYF; CDR3nt: TGTGCCAGCAGATTTATGTCCAGGGACGCAGATACGCAGTATTTT
v_gene: TRBV7-8; d_gene: TRBD1; abundance: many; j_gene: TRBJ1-1; CDR3aa: CASSFGAGGTLGTEAFF; CDR3nt: TGTGCCAGCAGCTTTGGCGCAGGGGGCACATTAGGCACTGAAGCTTTCTTT
v_gene: TRBV11-2; d_gene: .; abundance: many; j_gene: TRBJ1-6; CDR3aa: CASSLDRLSSPLHF; CDR3nt: TGTGCCAGCAGCTTAGATCGGTTAAGCTCACCCCTCCACTTT
v_gene: TRBV20-1; d_gene: TRBD1; abundance: many; j_gene: TRBJ2-2; CDR3aa: CSARDRSSTGELFF; CDR3nt: TGCAGTGCGCGGGACAGGTCCTCCACCGGGGAGCTGTTTTTT
v_gene: TRBV18; d_gene: .; abundance: once; j_gene: TRBJ1-5; CDR3aa: CASSPSQGDGQPQHF; CDR3nt: TGTGCCAGCTCACCATCCCAGGGAGACGGTCAGCCCCAGCATTTT
v_gene: TRBV29-1; d_gene: .; abundance: many; j_gene: TRBJ1-1; CDR3aa: CSVPDSTNTEAFF; CDR3nt: TGCAGCGTCCCTGACAGTACGAACACTGAAGCTTTCTTT
v_gene: TRBV13; d_gene: .; abundance: few; j_gene: TRBJ1-3; CDR3aa: CASSLVDGGAFGNTIYF; CDR3nt: TGTGCCAGCAGCTTAGTAGACGGGGGGGCATTTGGAAACACCATATATTTT
v_gene: TRBV28; d_gene: .; abundance: many; j_gene: TRBJ2-6; CDR3aa: CASTRGSSGANVLTF; CDR3nt: TGTGCCAGCACCAGAGGTAGCTCTGGGGCCAACGTCCTGACTTTC
v_gene: TRBV6-1; d_gene: .; abundance: many; j_gene: TRBJ1-1; CDR3aa: CASYPGPWNTEAFF; CDR3nt: TGTGCCAGCTATCCGGGACCCTGGAACACTGAAGCTTTCTTT